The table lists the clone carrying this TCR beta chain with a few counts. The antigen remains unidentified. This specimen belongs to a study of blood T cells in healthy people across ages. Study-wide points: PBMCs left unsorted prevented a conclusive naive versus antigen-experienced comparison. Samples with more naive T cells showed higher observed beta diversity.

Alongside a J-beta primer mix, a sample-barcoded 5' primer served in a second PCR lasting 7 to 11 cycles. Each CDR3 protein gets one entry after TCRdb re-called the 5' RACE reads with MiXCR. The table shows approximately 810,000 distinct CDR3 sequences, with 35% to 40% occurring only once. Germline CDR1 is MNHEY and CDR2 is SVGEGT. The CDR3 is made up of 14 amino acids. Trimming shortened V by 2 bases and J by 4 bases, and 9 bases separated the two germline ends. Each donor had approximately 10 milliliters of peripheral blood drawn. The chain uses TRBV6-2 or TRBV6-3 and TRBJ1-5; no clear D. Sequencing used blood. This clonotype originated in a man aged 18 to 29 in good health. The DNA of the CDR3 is TGTGCCAGCAGTTACGCACAGCTGAATCAGCCCCAGCATTTT. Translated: CASSYAQLNQPQHF.